This TCR beta chain was identified during a study of cytomegalovirus exposure and HLA in healthy donors (dated by TCRdb to between 2016 and 2019). Study-level background: In an earlier analysis of fewer than 750 of the donors, under 300 Gb of sequence data and about 110 million unique TCR beta sequences from 150 million to 200 million T cells were reported. Typing coverage differed by locus: A, B, C, DRB1 and DQB1 were typed in roughly 620-640 donors, DQA1 in about 560, DPA1 in around 600, and DPB1 in approximately 450. The study profiled the T cell repertoires of hundreds of subjects by immunosequencing and related them to cytomegalovirus serostatus. In the later analysis, no new phenotypic data were used to find candidate immune exposures; instead, reliance was placed on TCR beta sequences and their occurrence across donors. The study aimed to test whether signatures of past pathogen exposure could be identified by cataloging public T cell receptors. Among some 400 genotyped donors of the cohort, an average of around 220,000 unique TCR beta nucleotide sequences was sequenced per donor, of which about 18% were non-productive. To predict cytomegalovirus infection status, the study combined high-throughput TCR immunosequencing, statistical association of individual TCRs with disease status, and machine learning. About five DR-DQ haplotypes were treated as single units for association and clustering because of strong linkage in the cohort. Besides the first cohort of 550 to 750 subjects, a separate validation cohort made up of 120 different subjects was used. A later analysis re-analyzed previously published TCR beta repertoires from roughly 630 donors and added high-resolution HLA genotyping to study TCR occurrence patterns. All discovery cohort repertoires had been generated on a single sequencing platform. A later genetic analysis took genome-wide SNP genotypes for about 65% of the 666 donors and used that subset as a discovery cohort. Donor age, sex, ethnicity and CMV serostatus were compiled alongside the repertoire data. Both class I and class II loci were covered by HLA typing, at four-digit resolution. Roughly 300 gigabases of sequencing data and tens of millions of unique TCR sequences were included in an early release covering 500 to 750 HLA-typed donors. The genetic ancestry cluster associated with self-reported Caucasian donors included 80% to 90% of the roughly 400 genotyped donors. An earlier analysis of several hundred of the donors used high-throughput TCR beta sequencing to judge whether each TCR beta V gene segment behaved as functional or pseudogenic. The paper as a whole reports these results and caveats: In a later analysis, TCR association rates were found to vary across HLA loci, with the most associated TCRs seen for DRB1 alleles and the fewest for HLA-C alleles. In vitro tests confirmed that a few of the cytomegalovirus-associated TCR beta chains recognize cytomegalovirus antigens. Cytomegalovirus status was reported to be diagnosed by the classifier with high specificity and sensitivity in both the original and validation cohorts. Most TCR sequences were observed very rarely across donors, whereas some public TCRs were present in many individuals. Linkage disequilibrium might explain the correlated functional status among segregating V segments, but an unknown experimental factor could not be ruled out. The study listed approximately 160 TCR beta chains as associated with cytomegalovirus. In a later analysis, HLA-associated TCR beta chains showed more clonal expansion and lower generation probabilities than non-associated chains that were equally common. A further reported finding was that TCR beta sequences accurately predicted the HLA-A and HLA-B alleles for most subjects in the first cohort. V-gene and J-gene trimming of TCR beta chains was associated with a missense DCLRE1C variant in a later genetic analysis, and the association was replicated in an independent cohort. Only TCR beta chains were sequenced in this cohort, and the absence of alpha or paired-chain data limited detectable features. Strong co-occurrence of HLA alleles, especially DR and DQ, made assigning TCR associations to individual alleles difficult. Compared with the approximately 600-donor mean, donors in an Asian-associated ancestry cluster had fewer N-insertions in productive TCRs, according to a later genetic analysis. Roughly uniform sequencing depth across donors was assumed in presence/absence analyses, although this assumption may not hold. Because counts were too low, more than 15 rarely observed V segments, including chromosome 9 orphons, were excluded from the earlier analysis of a few hundred of the donors. It was suggested by the authors that the approach could potentially be generalized to other disease states and immunological phenotypes. Immune exposure information for the cohort was limited to CMV serostatus. A later analysis found that most CMV-associated TCR beta chains appeared HLA-restricted, with HLA associations seemingly driven largely by CMV exposure. Because HLA typing was unavailable for some donors at each locus, only the typed subset was used in association tests. Broadly in line with IMGT annotations, most TCR beta V segments showed up in productive rearrangements about 87% or about 30% of the time in an earlier analysis of approximately 600 of the donors. In a later analysis, several top co-occurrence clusters were reported to appear linked to parvovirus B19, influenza, CMV and Epstein-Barr virus. In a later analysis, around 17,000 TCR beta sequences were associated with specific HLA alleles at a false discovery rate of 0.05. Some IMGT-functional V segments, including TRBV6-2 and TRBV6-3, could not be told apart with the 87-base-pair reads, so those segments were excluded. A group of highly shared sequence variants was considered likely to be a technical artifact of the sequencing pipeline.

The cohort consisted of 650 to 850 healthy bone marrow donors. Cohort members were all nominally healthy when sampled, although unrecorded immune exposures were likely present. The donor was CMV seropositive and was included in the group of 250 to 300 seropositive cohort members. Every donor gave a peripheral blood sample, and the peripheral blood mononuclear cells from that sample were used for TCR beta sequencing. The Qiagen DNeasy Blood Extraction Kit was used to extract genomic DNA from the blood cell samples. The CDR3, from cysteine to phenylalanine, totals 14 residues. Of all the DNA, just the CDR3 is kept, 42 bases in frame from base 1. Relative to germline, V is 2 bases shorter and J is 5 bases shorter, with 13 bases between their ends. CDR1 and CDR2 (SGHDN, FVKESK) derive from the germline V gene. Turning to this clone: Its antigen is not yet known. Base qualities are not recorded, but no much larger clone differs from it by a single base.

The protocol used for the library was the immunoSEQ multiplex PCR assay. A mixture of 60 forward primers for TCR Vbeta segments and 13 reverse primers for TCR Jbeta segments was used in the multiplex PCR. The CDR3 region of rearranged TCR beta genes was amplified from genomic DNA by a multiplex PCR assay. The Illumina HiSeq System was used to sequence the amplified TCR beta libraries as 87-base-pair reads. On the study's bioinformatics: A later analysis tallied about 77 million unique TCR beta chains across the 700 or so repertoires, and some 10 million of those chains were shared by two or more donors. Raw reads were error-corrected and collapsed into unique sequences by a nearest-neighbor algorithm in which closely related sequences were merged to remove PCR and sequencing errors. CDR3 sequences were aligned to IMGT reference sequences to assign V, D and J gene segments. For a sequence to be retained, a match of at least six nucleotides was required to both a V gene segment and a J gene segment. Rearrangements were called productive when the CDR3 lacked stop codons and stayed in frame with V and J; all others were non-productive. CDR3 was defined by IMGT convention, running from the second conserved V-encoded cysteine to the conserved J-encoded phenylalanine. In an earlier analysis of just under 600 of the donors, sequences lacking an unambiguous match to a single V gene segment were excluded. In an earlier analysis of 450 to 700 of the donors, V segments were called functional above 56.7% productive rearrangements and were called segregating when the between-donor standard deviation exceeded 5%. A statistical classification framework was built to diagnose cytomegalovirus status from the catalog of TCR beta chain sequences. In a later analysis, TCR nucleotide sequences were compared against IMGT/GENE-DB human TR gene sequences so that V and J genes could be assigned. In a later analysis, CDR3 sequences and most-parsimonious VDJ recombination scenarios were assigned using the TCRdist pipeline. In a later analysis, each TCR beta chain was defined by its CDR3 amino acid sequence together with its V-gene family, and reads lacking a unique V-gene family were excluded. In a later analysis, approximately 590 highly shared, low-generation-probability nucleotide sequences were removed to address suspected cross-contamination and a sequencing artifact. In a later analysis, a clonal expansion index was calculated for each public chain from normalized within-repertoire ranks of inferred template counts. A later analysis computed generation probabilities with a VDJ recombination model fitted to out-of-frame rearrangements, and checked the results against IGoR. In a later analysis, TCR-TCR, TCR-HLA and TCR-CMV co-occurrence was scored with hypergeometric tests, and a repertoire-size bias correction was applied to TCR pairs. In a later analysis, false discovery rates were estimated by permuting HLA or CMV assignments 20 times. In a later analysis, co-occurring TCRs were grouped using DBSCAN, with TCRdist sequence similarity added in when clustering inside HLA-allele-positive subsets. Co-occurrence clustering excluded repertoires with fewer than 30,000 or more than 120,000 public chains, plus five with anomalous nucleotide sharing. TCRdb stores this immuneACCESS table with in-frame sequences only. Part of the clones is absent; in the studies checked, under half of the shortfall reflects unresolved V genes, and no reason is known for the rest. V and J calls and clone size are copied from that table; D and trimming were computed from the DNA. The sample table shows approximately 210,000 clones, and 82% are seen once. The biggest ten clones account for approximately 6.5% of the sample.

Here the chain combines TRBV14 and TRBJ2-7, with no confidently assigned D gene. The receptor's source is a man between 35 and 55 years old in good health and CMV-seropositive. The sample consisted of PBMCs. The nucleotide sequence reads as follows: TGTGCCAGCAGCCAATTTGGGCAGTTCGACGAGCAGTACTTC. Protein translation: CASSQFGQFDEQYF.